Listed below are T cell receptor beta chains from one sample, sequenced in a study of cytomegalovirus exposure and HLA in healthy donors. Profiled with immunoSEQ multiplex PCR; TCRdb holds only in-frame clones, not every one. Among roughly 100,000 clones listed, about three fifths were seen once. The sample comprised PBMCs. The receptor source for this set is a human donor in good health. Both conserved end residues are part of each CDR3. A D gene is named only where the DNA matches it firmly. Not every row has a clone size; where given, it reads once, few, many or a size class.

abundance,j_gene,d_gene,v_gene,CDR3aa,CDR3nt
NA,TRBJ2-1,NA,TRBV12-5,CASGTINEQFF,TGTGCTAGTGGTACAATCAATGAGCAGTTCTTC
NA,TRBJ1-1,NA,TRBV2,CASSADPPTEAFF,TGTGCCAGCAGCGCAGATCCCCCCACTGAAGCTTTCTTT
few,TRBJ2-5,NA,TRBV27,CASSPYQETQYF,TGTGCCAGCAGTCCCTACCAAGAGACCCAGTACTTC
NA,TRBJ2-7,TRBD2,TRBV6-5,CASSRSGRGSYEQYF,TGTGCCAGCAGTCGGAGCGGGAGGGGATCCTACGAGCAGTACTTC
NA,TRBJ1-2,NA,TRBV20-1,CSATSGRLRTF,TGCAGTGCCACGTCAGGGCGTCTTAGGACCTTC
NA,TRBJ2-7,NA,TRBV6-5,CASRMDSSYEQYF,TGTGCCAGCAGGATGGACAGCTCCTACGAGCAGTACTTC
NA,TRBJ2-5,TRBD2,TRBV29-1,CSVVRAGSQETQYF,TGCAGCGTTGTGAGAGCGGGGAGCCAAGAGACCCAGTACTTC
few,TRBJ2-5,TRBD1,TRBV5-1,CASSLGQGPSETQYF,TGCGCCAGCAGCTTAGGACAGGGGCCGTCAGAGACCCAGTACTTC
few,TRBJ2-3,TRBD2,TRBV7-9,CASSPSGNTDTQYF,TGTGCCAGCAGTCCGAGCGGGAACACAGATACGCAGTATTTT
NA,TRBJ2-2,TRBD2,TRBV4-1,CASSRGTSGRQVTGELFF,TGCGCCAGCAGCCGAGGGACTAGCGGGAGACAAGTCACCGGGGAGCTGTTTTTT
few,TRBJ1-1,NA,TRBV5-6,CASSLVGREAFF,TGTGCCAGCAGCTTGGTGGGCCGCGAAGCTTTCTTT
NA,TRBJ1-5,NA,TRBV25-1,CASSHRGSNQPQHF,TGTGCCAGCAGCCACAGAGGGAGCAATCAGCCCCAGCATTTT
few,TRBJ2-3,TRBD2,TRBV11-2,CASSFPGTSSTDTQYF,TGTGCCAGCAGCTTCCCCGGGACTAGCAGCACAGATACGCAGTATTTT
NA,TRBJ1-1,NA,TRBV6-5,CASSRDKGGVTEAFF,TGTGCCAGCAGCAGGGACAAAGGGGGGGTCACTGAAGCTTTCTTT
NA,TRBJ1-2,TRBD1,TRBV18,CASSPPGTVYGYTF,TGTGCCAGCTCACCCCCCGGGACAGTCTATGGCTACACCTTC
NA,TRBJ2-7,NA,TRBV5-1,CASSLVQSHEQYF,TGCGCCAGCAGCCTGGTACAGTCGCACGAGCAGTACTTC
NA,TRBJ1-4,TRBD1,TRBV5-1,CASATGTGKEKLFF,TGCGCCAGCGCAACAGGGACAGGGAAGGAAAAACTGTTTTTT
NA,TRBJ1-5,NA,TRBV7-4,CASSFCQYSNQPQHF,TGTGCCAGCAGCTTCTGCCAGTATAGCAATCAGCCCCAGCATTTT
few,TRBJ1-3,NA,TRBV7-8,CASSLQAVSSGNTIYF,TGTGCCAGCAGCTTACAGGCAGTTAGCTCTGGAAACACCATATATTTT
NA,TRBJ1-5,NA,TRBV19,CASSIQGHQPQHF,TGTGCCAGTAGTATTCAGGGCCATCAGCCCCAGCATTTT
NA,TRBJ1-2,NA,TRBV18,CASSPTSGITYGYTF,TGTGCCAGCTCACCAACATCAGGGATTACCTATGGCTACACCTTC
NA,TRBJ1-3,TRBD1,TRBV30,CAWTEGAWGNTIYF,TGTGCCTGGACGGAGGGGGCTTGGGGAAACACCATATATTTT
NA,TRBJ1-1,TRBD1,TRBV5-1,CASSLDRGSTEAFF,TGCGCCAGCAGCTTGGACAGGGGAAGCACTGAAGCTTTCTTT
few,TRBJ2-3,TRBD2,TRBV2,CASSLEGGTDTQYF,TGTGCCAGCAGTTTAGAGGGAGGGACAGATACGCAGTATTTT
NA,TRBJ1-4,NA,TRBV7-9,CASSSHRAGEKLFF,TGTGCCAGCAGCTCTCACAGGGCTGGTGAAAAACTGTTTTTT
NA,TRBJ1-5,NA,TRBV2,CASSDLEREVGGNQPQHF,TGTGCCAGCAGTGATCTGGAGAGGGAAGTAGGTGGCAATCAGCCCCAGCATTTT
NA,TRBJ1-1,TRBD1,TRBV27,CASSPSTGTEAFF,TGTGCCAGCAGTCCGTCGACAGGGACTGAAGCTTTCTTT
NA,TRBJ1-5,TRBD1,TRBV15,CATSRDNGGQGAHSQPQHF,TGTGCCACCAGCAGAGATAATGGGGGACAGGGGGCGCATAGTCAGCCCCAGCATTTT
NA,TRBJ2-3,TRBD2,TRBV6-4,CASSGDYLTDTQYF,TGTGCCAGCAGTGGGGACTACCTCACAGATACGCAGTATTTT
few,TRBJ2-2,NA,TRBV4-2,CASSRGEGGTKTGELFF,TGTGCCAGCAGCCGCGGCGAGGGAGGGACAAAGACCGGGGAGCTGTTTTTT
NA,TRBJ1-5,NA,TRBV4-1,CASSAFEGMGSNQPQHF,TGCGCCAGCAGCGCATTTGAGGGTATGGGGAGCAATCAGCCCCAGCATTTT
NA,TRBJ2-1,TRBD1,TRBV19,CASSNRDRGDNEQFF,TGTGCCAGTAGTAATAGGGACAGGGGCGACAATGAGCAGTTCTTC
NA,TRBJ1-5,TRBD1,TRBV2,CASSRTGNGQPQHF,TGTGCCAGCAGCCGGACAGGGAACGGGCAGCCCCAGCATTTT
once,TRBJ2-7,NA,TRBV15,CATTIGRGAYEQYF,TGTGCCACCACCATAGGACGGGGAGCCTACGAGCAGTACTTC
NA,TRBJ2-5,TRBD1,TRBV5-1,CASSLGGTGGETQYF,TGCGCCAGCAGCTTGGGGGGGACAGGGGGAGAGACCCAGTACTTC
NA,TRBJ2-1,NA,TRBV5-1,CASSPLSNPNNEQFF,TGCGCCAGCAGCCCACTGTCCAACCCGAACAATGAGCAGTTCTTC
NA,TRBJ2-7,TRBD1,TRBV5-1,CASSLGQGFSEQYF,TGCGCCAGCAGCTTGGGACAGGGTTTCAGCGAGCAGTACTTC
few,TRBJ2-2,NA,TRBV27,CASSLGWTAHTGELFF,TGTGCCAGCAGTTTAGGCTGGACTGCCCACACCGGGGAGCTGTTTTTT
NA,TRBJ1-1,NA,TRBV4-1,CASSQDRASTALNTEAFF,TGCGCCAGCAGCCAAGATAGAGCCTCCACAGCCTTGAACACTGAAGCTTTCTTT
NA,TRBJ2-7,TRBD2,TRBV19,CASSMFSLLAGVGSGYEQYF,TGTGCCAGTAGTATGTTTTCTCTGCTAGCGGGAGTTGGAAGCGGCTACGAGCAGTACTTC
NA,TRBJ2-3,TRBD2,TRBV7-9,CASSLGALAGLTDTQYF,TGTGCCAGCAGCTTAGGCGCGCTAGCGGGCCTCACAGATACGCAGTATTTT
NA,TRBJ1-6,TRBD1,TRBV30,CAWTEGQGTNSPLHF,TGTGCCTGGACGGAGGGACAGGGTACTAATTCACCCCTCCACTTT
NA,TRBJ2-5,NA,TRBV7-9,CASSLAETTTTQYF,TGTGCCAGCAGCTTAGCAGAGACTACCACGACCCAGTACTTC